This T cell receptor beta chain appears in the sequencing data of a study of T-cell reconstitution after alpha-beta-depleted transplantation in children. Preparing the TCRbeta library involved the use of unique molecular identifiers. TCRdb independently ran MiXCR on the PCR reads; one entry per CDR3 protein. This table has hundreds of thousands of distinct CDR3 sequences, approximately 12% appearing once. There are a few counts of this clonotype. The specimen was PBMCs from the stem cell graft donor, collected from the stem cell graft. The receptor comes from a human donor who donated a stem cell graft to a child with combined immunodeficiency.

The CDR3 bases are TGCGCCAGCAGCCATCCGGGACAGGGGGGCGAAAAACTGTTTTTT. This gives the protein CASSHPGQGGEKLFF. The V call is TRBV4-3, the J call TRBJ1-4; TRBD1 matches 11 bases. Germline CDR1 is LGHNA and CDR2 is YSLEER. CDR3 length: 15 amino acids. Germline trimming cut 3 bases from V and 8 bases from J; bases unmatched to any gene: 5.